This entry lists 32 T cell receptor beta chains sequenced from one sample in a study of blood T cell repertoires in COVID-19. The data were produced by immunoSEQ multiplex PCR, yet TCRdb's version contains in-frame clones alone and is incomplete. The sample includes fewer than 200,000 clones, over 65% of them seen just once. The sample comprised peripheral blood. The receptors come from a woman older than 75 with acute or convalescent COVID-19.

This CDR3 is CASRRESITNEQFF. The CDR3 DNA is TGTGCCAGCAGGAGGGAGTCGATTACGAATGAGCAGTTCTTC. The V and J genes are TRBV2 and TRBJ2-1; tentatively, D is TRBD2 (5 bases). CDR3 length: 14 residues. The germline V gene has CDR1 SNHLY and CDR2 FYNNEI. V was pared by 6 bases and J by 7 bases, with 16 bases between. Drawing the rest from reference TRBV2 and TRBJ2-1, the complete variable domain is EPEVTQTPSHQVTQMGQEVILRCVPISNHLYFYWYRQILGQKVEFLVSFYNNEISEKSEIFDDQFSVERPDGSNFTLKIRSTKLEDSAMYFCASRRESITNEQFFGPGTRLTVL.

The chain combines TRBV7-6 with TRBJ1-1; 8 bases are shared with TRBD1. J lost 0 bases, V lost 3 bases, and 3 bases had no gene match. CDR3 length: 15 amino acids. CDR1 is SGHVS and CDR2 is FNYEAQ in the germline V gene. DNA for the CDR3: TGTGCCAGCAGCTTGACAGGGGCCATGAACACTGAAGCTTTCTTT. As protein: CASSLTGAMNTEAFF.

This chain joins TRBV28 and TRBJ1-3; D possibly corresponds to TRBD1 (6 bases). This CDR3 region has 15 residues. Trimming removed 6 bases from V and 0 bases from J, with 12 bases in between. Germline V gives CDR1 MDHEN, CDR2 SYDVKM. This CDR3 is CASSGQFLSGNTIYF. CDR3 DNA sequence: TGTGCCAGCAGCGGACAGTTTCTCTCTGGAAACACCATATATTTT.

V gene TRBV10-3 combines with J gene TRBJ1-6; a weak D match, TRBD1 (6 bases). There are 13 residues in the CDR3. Germline V gene lookup returns CDR1 ENHRY and CDR2 SYGVKD. Trimming took off 5 bases at V and 10 bases at J, with 12 bases between the two ends. The CDR3 bases are TGTGCCATCAGTACAGGGTTGGGGTCACCCCTCCACTTT. Protein: CAISTGLGSPLHF.

This clone has more than one count but fewer than ten. The rearrangement joins TRBV3-1 (or the pseudogene TRBV3-2) to TRBJ2-5; 10 bases align to TRBD1. Germline values: CDR1 LGHDT, CDR2 YNNKEL (reference sequence). The CDR3 consists of 15 residues. Trimming cost V 2 bases and J 5 bases; bases outside gene matches: 5. CDR3 nucleotide sequence: TGTGCCAGCAGCCAACGACAGGGGGCGTGGGAGACCCAGTACTTC. Its translation is CASSQRQGAWETQYF.

This chain uses TRBV5-1 with TRBJ1-1; weak D call: TRBD1 (6 bases). The CDR3 has 14 residues. Trimming took 4 bases from V and 6 from J, leaving 16 bases between them. Germline V gene lookup returns CDR1 SGHRS and CDR2 YFSETQ. DNA of the CDR3: TGCGCCAGCAGCGCCGGGACACATACCCCTGAAGCTTTCTTT. This translates into CASSAGTHTPEAFF.

V and J are TRBV3-1 (or the pseudogene TRBV3-2) and TRBJ2-1, with 8 bases aligning to TRBD2. In germline, CDR1 is LGHDT, CDR2 YNNKEL (reference sequence). With 4 bases clipped from V and 8 bases from J, the junction kept 1 base outside the gene matches. The CDR3 spans 12 residues. The CDR3 DNA reads TGTGCCAGCAGCCTACTAGCGGATGAGCAGTTCTTC. Amino acid sequence: CASSLLADEQFF.

The gene calls are TRBV9 and TRBJ2-7, with D tentatively TRBD1 (7 bases). Trimming removed 4 bases from V and 4 bases from J, with 12 bases in between. The V gene's germline CDR1 is SGDLS and CDR2 YYNGEE. The CDR3 spans 13 residues. The chain's CDR3 is CASSPGGSYEQYF. The CDR3 DNA sequence: TGTGCCAGCAGCCCAGGGGGGAGTTACGAGCAGTACTTC.

J is TRBJ2-3 and V is TRBV5-1; TRBD2 matches at 9 bases. This CDR3 comprises 16 residues. Germline CDR1 SGHRS, CDR2 YFSETQ. V lost 0 bases, J lost 6 bases, and 8 bases stayed unmatched. CDR3 in amino acids: CASSLGLAAPGDTQYF. CDR3 in DNA: TGCGCCAGCAGCTTGGGACTAGCGGCACCGGGGGATACGCAGTATTTT.

The gene calls are TRBV3-1 (or the pseudogene TRBV3-2) and TRBJ1-5; D call uncertain. From germline, CDR1 is LGHDT and CDR2 YNNKEL (reference sequence). V shed 0 bases and J shed 9 bases, with 9 bases lying between them. There are 13 residues in the CDR3. The CDR3 DNA follows: TGTGCCAGCAGCCAAGATCTTGATAGGCCCCAGCATTTT. Translated, it gives CASSQDLDRPQHF.

V gene TRBV10-3 combines with J gene TRBJ2-5; D perhaps matches TRBD1 (5 bases). CDR3 size: 13 residues. Per germline, CDR1 ENHRY and CDR2 SYGVKD. The V gene lost 5 bases and the J gene lost 3 bases, with 10 bases spanning the gap. CDR3 sequence: CAISKGVEETQYF. CDR3 sequence (DNA): TGTGCCATCAGTAAAGGGGTCGAAGAGACCCAGTACTTC.

The J gene is TRBJ2-7, the V gene TRBV7-2, with 11 bases aligning to TRBD2. The length of the CDR3 is 15 residues. The germline CDR1 and CDR2 sequences are SGHTA and FQGNSA. The V and J ends lost 4 bases and 6 bases, in that order; junction bases with no gene match: 8. The CDR3 DNA reads TGTGCCAGCAGCTCGATGACTAGCGGGAAGGGCGAGCAGTACTTC. Amino acid sequence: CASSSMTSGKGEQYF.

The sample holds a few counts of this clone. This chain links TRBV10-3 with TRBJ1-5, with D unresolved. The CDR3 covers 14 residues. V dropped 5 bases and J dropped 5 bases, with 13 bases sitting between them. Germline-derived CDR1 and CDR2 are ENHRY and SYGVKD. The chain's CDR3 is CAISRGEGDQPQHF. The CDR3 nucleotides read TGTGCCATCAGTCGAGGAGAGGGTGATCAGCCCCAGCATTTT.

This sequence joins TRBV27 and TRBJ2-7, with D unresolved. Germline lookup yields CDR1 MNHEY and CDR2 SMNVEV (reference sequence). V lost 7 bases, J lost 3 bases, and 19 bases lay in between. CDR3 length: 15 residues. This CDR3 is CASTIDGRGYYEQYF. CDR3 DNA sequence: TGTGCCAGCACGATAGACGGCAGAGGCTACTACGAGCAGTACTTC.

This rearrangement joins TRBV2 to TRBJ1-5; 8 nucleotides agree with TRBD1. With 3 bases clipped from V and 4 bases from J, the junction kept 2 bases outside the gene matches. From germline, CDR1 is SNHLY and CDR2 FYNNEI. This CDR3 has 14 amino acids. CDR3 nucleotide sequence: TGTGCCAGCAGTGAGGACAGGGCGAATCAGCCCCAGCATTTT. Protein sequence: CASSEDRANQPQHF.

This chain joins TRBV6-5 and TRBJ1-2; D is possibly TRBD1 (5 bases). Germline V gene data show CDR1 as MNHEY and CDR2 as SVGAGI. The CDR3 runs to 15 residues. V was trimmed by 0 bases and J by 2 bases, leaving 10 bases between them. The CDR3 loop reads CASSYSGGRNYGYTF. Written as DNA, the CDR3 is TGTGCCAGCAGTTACTCGGGGGGGAGGAACTATGGCTACACCTTC.

The chain combines TRBV2 with TRBJ2-2; no definite D call. The CDR3 is 14 residues long. Trimming took off 4 bases at V and 1 base at J, with 7 bases between the two ends. CDR1 and CDR2 (germline): SNHLY, FYNNEI. This chain's CDR3 is CASSATKNTGELFF. The CDR3 DNA is TGTGCCAGCAGTGCTACGAAGAACACCGGGGAGCTGTTTTTT. The complete variable domain, with remaining parts taken from reference TRBV2 and TRBJ2-2, reads EPEVTQTPSHQVTQMGQEVILRCVPISNHLYFYWYRQILGQKVEFLVSFYNNEISEKSEIFDDQFSVERPDGSNFTLKIRSTKLEDSAMYFCASSATKNTGELFFGEGSRLTVL.

Only one count was recorded for this clone. This chain links TRBV21-1 with TRBJ1-6; the DNA was not compared with TRBD1, the D call given in the table. TRBV21-1 counts as a pseudogene. The CDR3 has 16 amino acids. The CDR3 DNA follows: TGTGCCAGCAGCAACCTTGGGACAGGGAGAAATTCACCCCTCCACTTT. Amino acid sequence: CASSNLGTGRNSPLHF.

This chain links TRBV7-8 with TRBJ1-3; 7 bases map to TRBD1. The germline gives CDR1 SGHVS, CDR2 FQNEAQ. This CDR3 spans 19 amino acids. V lost 5 bases, J lost 3 bases, and 19 bases stayed unmatched. CDR3 loop: CASSQAQTGLFGSGNTIYF. CDR3 in DNA: TGTGCCAGCAGCCAAGCGCAGACAGGGCTTTTTGGTAGTGGAAACACCATATATTTT.

The chain uses TRBV27 and TRBJ2-1; 9 positions agree with TRBD2. V trimming: 6 bases; J trimming: 3 bases; junction bases outside the gene matches: 6. The germline CDR1 and CDR2 sequences are MNHEY and SMNVEV (reference sequence). The CDR3 sequence is 15 residues long. The CDR3 bases are TGTGCCAGCAGCCCTACTAGCGGGTACTACAATGAGCAGTTCTTC. Translating gives CASSPTSGYYNEQFF.

The sample holds one count of this clone. The gene calls are TRBV24-1 and TRBJ1-2, with TRBD1 matching over 9 bases. The germline V gene has CDR1 KGHDR and CDR2 SFDVKD. The CDR3 contains 14 residues. V was pared by 3 bases and J by 8 bases, with 6 bases of the junction left unmatched. The CDR3 protein is CATSDGQGLEGYTF. The CDR3 bases are TGTGCCACCAGTGATGGACAGGGGTTGGAAGGCTACACCTTC.

The chain has TRBV4-1 and TRBJ2-7, with a weak D call TRBD1 (6 bases). V was cut by 6 bases and J by 0 bases, with 18 bases left in between. This CDR3 has 16 residues. Germline V lookup: CDR1 MGHRA, CDR2 YSYEKL. The CDR3 protein is CASSLSAQGNSYEQYF. The CDR3 DNA sequence: TGCGCCAGCAGTCTCTCCGCACAGGGCAACTCCTACGAGCAGTACTTC.

This clone was counted only a few times. V gene TRBV6-2 or TRBV6-3 combines with J gene TRBJ2-1; TRBD2 matches at 9 bases. CDR1 MNHEY and CDR2 SVGEGT come from the germline V gene. This CDR3 region has 18 residues. Germline trimming cut 5 bases from V and 4 bases from J; bases unmatched to any gene: 15. The CDR3: CASSPHPGLAGKYNEQFF. CDR3 coding DNA: TGTGCCAGCAGTCCCCACCCCGGGCTAGCGGGAAAGTACAATGAGCAGTTCTTC.

This clone has a handful of counts. J is TRBJ1-1 and V is TRBV11-2; D gene uncertain. The CDR3 is 13 residues long. Germline V gene sequence: CDR1 SGHAT, CDR2 FQNNGV. With 5 bases removed from V and 1 base from J, the gap between germline ends came to 8 bases. The CDR3, as DNA: TGTGCCAGCAGCACACAAGAGAACACTGAAGCTTTCTTT. Residues: CASSTQENTEAFF. Combining the CDR3 with reference TRBV11-2 and TRBJ1-1 gives the whole variable domain EAGVAQSPRYKIIEKRQSVAFWCNPISGHATLYWYQQILGQGPKLLIQFQNNGVVDDSQLPKDRFSAERLKGVDSTLKIQPAKLEDSAVYLCASSTQENTEAFFGQGTRLTVV.

The rearrangement joins TRBV6-1 to TRBJ2-3; D is undetermined. V lost 0 bases and J 6 bases, leaving 4 bases between the germline ends. The CDR3 is 12 residues long. Germline lookup yields CDR1 MNHNS and CDR2 SASEGT. DNA of the CDR3: TGTGCCAGCAGTGAAGCGAGGGATACGCAGTATTTT. Amino acids: CASSEARDTQYF.

This chain uses TRBV28 with TRBJ1-5; 7 bases align to TRBD1. Trimming removed 1 base from V and 5 bases from J; junction bases left unmatched: 5. Germline CDR1 MDHEN, CDR2 SYDVKM. This CDR3 is 15 amino acids long. The CDR3 is CASSLLDRDHQPQHF. Written as DNA, the CDR3 is TGTGCCAGCAGTTTATTAGACAGGGACCATCAGCCCCAGCATTTT.

A few counts support this clone. The chain recombines TRBV19 with TRBJ2-5, with 9 bases aligning to TRBD1. The CDR3 consists of 14 residues. Trimming removed 3 bases from V and 5 bases from J; junction bases left unmatched: 4. CDR1 and CDR2 from the germline V gene are LNHDA and SQIVND (reference sequence). CDR3 sequence: CASSMGQGEETQYF. In nucleotides, the CDR3 is TGTGCCAGTAGTATGGGACAGGGTGAGGAGACCCAGTACTTC. Full variable domain (remainder filled in from reference TRBV19 and TRBJ2-5): DGGITQSPKYLFRKEGQNVTLSCEQNLNHDAMYWYRQDPGQGLRLIYYSQIVNDFQKGDIAEGYSVSREKKESFPLTVTSAQKNPTAFYLCASSMGQGEETQYFGPGTRLLVL.

This clone was detected only a few times. CDR3: CASSYPQQETQYF. Here the CDR3 DNA reads TGCGCCAGCAGCTATCCCCAACAAGAGACCCAGTACTTC. The rearrangement links TRBV5-1 to TRBJ2-5; D ambiguous. The CDR3 totals 13 residues. Germline V gene lookup returns CDR1 SGHRS and CDR2 YFSETQ. V lost 3 bases, J lost 2 bases, and 8 bases lay in between.

The genes are TRBV15 and TRBJ2-1, with 7 nucleotides matching TRBD2. Germline assignment: CDR1 LNHNV and CDR2 YYDKDF (reference sequence). The CDR3 length is 16 residues. J gave up 5 bases and V 1 base, and 8 bases lay outside the gene matches. CDR3 sequence: CATSRGGLGVHNEQFF. CDR3 sequence (DNA): TGTGCCACCAGCAGAGGCGGACTAGGAGTTCACAATGAGCAGTTCTTC.

The J gene is TRBJ2-3, the V gene TRBV5-1; D not certain. This CDR3 comprises 11 residues. Trimming cost V 4 bases and J 3 bases, with 3 bases left between them. CDR1 SGHRS and CDR2 YFSETQ come from the germline V gene. As DNA, the CDR3 is TGCGCCAGCAGCACAACAGATACGCAGTATTTT. Protein sequence: CASSTTDTQYF.

The chain has TRBV10-1 and TRBJ2-2; D is unclear. In germline, CDR1 is WNHNN, CDR2 SYGVQD (reference sequence). Between the trimmed V and J ends, which lost 3 bases and 8 bases, there was a span of 10 bases. The CDR3 runs to 13 residues. The DNA of the CDR3 is TGCGCCAGCAGTGACGGTGGAGTGGGGGAGCTGTTTTTT. Translation gives CASSDGGVGELFF.

This clone was observed a single time. The chain combines TRBV28 with TRBJ1-6, with TRBD1 as a possible D gene (5 bases). The germline gives CDR1 MDHEN, CDR2 SYDVKM. V lost 5 bases to trimming and J lost 9 bases, with 14 bases between them. This CDR3 spans 14 amino acids. The CDR3, as DNA: TGTGCCAGCAGTCCCGGGGGGTTCTCTTCACCCCTCCACTTT. Its protein is CASSPGGFSSPLHF.